The clone carrying this TCR beta chain was detected only once. The CDR3 has 14 residues. Germline CDR1 is SEHNR and CDR2 is FQNEAQ (reference sequence). With 5 bases removed from V and 8 bases from J, the gap between germline ends came to 15 bases. This entry comes from a study of T cell changes during pregnancy in multiple sclerosis. The data were produced by immunoSEQ multiplex PCR, yet TCRdb's version contains in-frame clones alone and is incomplete. In the table there are about 24,000 clones, roughly 85% of which are singletons. The source was CD8+ T cells from peripheral blood mononuclear cells, collected in the first trimester of pregnancy. The source is a female donor in good health, enrolled as a control in a pregnancy study. The chain recombines TRBV7-9 with TRBJ1-4; the D gene is possibly TRBD1 (6 bases). The CDR3, as DNA: TGTGCCAGCAGCCCCTACCTAGGACAGGAAAAACTGTTTTTT. Protein: CASSPYLGQEKLFF. Looking up the rest from reference TRBV7-9 and TRBJ1-4 gives the full variable domain: DTGVSQNPRHKITKRGQNVTFRCDPISEHNRLYWYRQTLGQGPEFLTYFQNEAQLEKSRLLSDRFSAERPKGSFSTLEIQRTEQGDSAMYLCASSPYLGQEKLFFGSGTQLSVL.